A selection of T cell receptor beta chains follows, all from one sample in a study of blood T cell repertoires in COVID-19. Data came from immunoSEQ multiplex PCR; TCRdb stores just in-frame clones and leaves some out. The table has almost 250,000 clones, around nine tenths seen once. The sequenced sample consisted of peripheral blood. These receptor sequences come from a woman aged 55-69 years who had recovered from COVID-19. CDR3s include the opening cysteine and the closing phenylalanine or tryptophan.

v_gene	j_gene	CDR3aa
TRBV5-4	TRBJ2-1	CASSLRADSLAEQFF
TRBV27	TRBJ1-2	CASSGLTGEWGYGYTF
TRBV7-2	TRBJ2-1	CASSLVGAGYNEQFF
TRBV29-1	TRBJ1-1	CSVRPGRASAEAFF
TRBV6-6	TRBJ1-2	CASSYDAGGYGYTF
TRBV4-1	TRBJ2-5	CASSQEVRGQETQYF
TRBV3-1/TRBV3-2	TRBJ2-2	CASSLVPGTGMGAGELFF
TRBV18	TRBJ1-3	CASSPAPGSGNTIYF
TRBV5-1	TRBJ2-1	CASSPAPLGQGNNEQFF
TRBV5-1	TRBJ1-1	CASSLGQGGESEAFF
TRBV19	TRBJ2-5	CASSTQLYQETQYF
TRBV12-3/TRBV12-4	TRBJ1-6	CASTRDRYSPLHF
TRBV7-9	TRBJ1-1	CASSATEFGAFF
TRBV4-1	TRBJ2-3	CASSHIQGLETDTQYF
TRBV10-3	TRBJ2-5	CAIRPGTEETQYF
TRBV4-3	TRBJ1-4	CASSQNQGRDFFNEKLFF
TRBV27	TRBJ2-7	CASSKTDRVQYEQYF
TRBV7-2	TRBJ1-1	CASSVTGQDTEAFF
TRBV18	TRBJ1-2	CASSPAFAYGYTF
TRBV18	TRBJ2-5	CASSDTFPGQLQETQYF
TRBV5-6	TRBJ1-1	CASSLNRGLTEAFF
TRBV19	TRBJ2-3	CASAGLARDTQYF
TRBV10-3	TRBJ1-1	CAIRASTNTEAFF
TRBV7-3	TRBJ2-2	CASSYSGGNTGELFF
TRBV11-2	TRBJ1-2	CASSRSLEGAGYGYTF
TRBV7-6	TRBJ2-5	CASSLEPGGAETQYF
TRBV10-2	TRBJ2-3	CASSEARTGGPVSRDTQYF
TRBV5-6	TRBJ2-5	CASSVAGGGRETQYF
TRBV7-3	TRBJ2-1	CASSFSGVYNEQFF
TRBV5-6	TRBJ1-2	CASSPTWTGGNGYTF
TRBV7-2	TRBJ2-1	CASSLALRASGEYNEQFF
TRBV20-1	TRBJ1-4	CSASDSRELNEKLFF
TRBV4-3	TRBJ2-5	CASSPDSEETQYF
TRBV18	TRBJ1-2	CASSPAEGSLYGYTF
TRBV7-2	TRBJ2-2	CASSFLVGTGSDTGELFF
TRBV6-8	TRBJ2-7	CGVDSGLDEQYF
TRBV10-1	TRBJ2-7	CASTPQYF
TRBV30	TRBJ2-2	CAWRMSTSLTGELFF
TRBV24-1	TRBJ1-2	CATSDPNRGRFGYTF
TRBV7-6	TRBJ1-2	CASSLARGGYTF
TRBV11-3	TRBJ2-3	CASSLAGVSDTQYF
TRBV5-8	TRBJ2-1	CASSLAASSYNEQFF